A selection of T cell receptor beta chains follows, all from one sample in a study of lung T cells in sarcoidosis with Löfgren's syndrome. TCRdb re-called the reads with MiXCR, one entry per CDR3 protein. This table has fewer than 80,000 distinct CDR3 sequences, less than 25% appearing once. The sample was CD4+ T cells from PBMCs. These receptors came from a human donor with sarcoidosis (Löfgren's syndrome or another form), or a control subject (not recorded which). Each CDR3 is given with its conserved first and last residue. The order of the fields is J gene, D gene, V gene, CDR3 protein. D genes are given only for firm matches.

>TRBJ1-2|-|TRBV5-4
CAARAGLTENYGYTF
>TRBJ2-3|-|TRBV20-1
CSAPTTGGLDTQYF
>TRBJ2-5|TRBD2|TRBV6-2/TRBV6-3
CASSRLAETQYF
>TRBJ1-5|-|TRBV28
CASSFYRDSNQPQHF
>TRBJ1-4|-|TRBV28
CASRLGLDEKLFF
>TRBJ2-3|TRBD2|TRBV11-2
CASSLVVSGGLTDTQYF
>TRBJ2-7|-|TRBV6-1
CASSFRRYSYEQYF
>TRBJ2-1|TRBD2|TRBV18
CASSPGLAAHEQFF
>TRBJ2-6|-|TRBV12-3/TRBV12-4
CASSFSGANVLTF
>TRBJ2-7|TRBD1|TRBV6-1
CASADGQGRSYEQYF
>TRBJ2-7|-|TRBV2
CASSENRVSYEQYF
>TRBJ2-3|TRBD1|TRBV27
CASSAGGADTDTQYF
>TRBJ2-5|-|TRBV11-2
CASSLLRGAETQYF
>TRBJ2-7|-|TRBV7-8
CASSYLGTSLYEQYF
>TRBJ1-2|-|TRBV28
CASSLSREGGGYTF
>TRBJ1-2|TRBD1|TRBV19
CASSSHTGAEVYGYTF
>TRBJ1-3|-|TRBV6-1
CASSSRQLGAIYF
>TRBJ2-4|-|TRBV9
CASSEGPGIQYF
>TRBJ2-3|TRBD2|TRBV20-1
CSASLGGAGTDTQYF
>TRBJ2-2|TRBD1|TRBV7-9
CASSTPRGQGVDTGELFF
>TRBJ1-2|-|TRBV6-1
CASGTSGYYGYTF
>TRBJ1-5|-|TRBV4-1
CASSQDVIRVEQPQHF
>TRBJ2-1|TRBD2|TRBV19
CASSPRLAGGNEQFF
>TRBJ2-1|TRBD2|TRBV7-3
CASSPGLAVNSYNEQFF
>TRBJ2-5|TRBD1|TRBV7-2
CASSEGQTSETQYF
>TRBJ2-1|-|TRBV7-2
CASSKLVGSSYNEQFF
>TRBJ2-5|TRBD2|TRBV5-1
CASSFTGLRGSGKGETQYF
>TRBJ2-1|-|TRBV20-1
CSATGKIYNEQFF
>TRBJ2-7|TRBD2|TRBV7-9
CASSGRTSGNYEQYF
>TRBJ2-7|TRBD1|TRBV28
CASMYRGQSYEQYF
>TRBJ2-1|-|TRBV4-3
CASSQQGRGEQFF
>TRBJ2-7|TRBD2|TRBV28
CASSLSLELALSYEQYF
>TRBJ2-1|-|TRBV5-1
CASSLVGVSYNEQIF
>TRBJ1-2|-|TRBV4-1
CASSQGGRGDNYGYTF
>TRBJ1-2|-|TRBV28
CASSPLRRGDGYTF
>TRBJ2-1|TRBD1|TRBV7-9
CASSLSPGQGFF
>TRBJ2-7|TRBD1|TRBV6-6
CASSYPGQGNYEQYF
>TRBJ1-2|TRBD1|TRBV5-4
CASSRTGNYGYTF
>TRBJ1-1|-|TRBV29-1
CSVERGNTEAFF
>TRBJ1-5|TRBD1|TRBV28
CASRSGGSGNQPQHF
>TRBJ2-3|TRBD1|TRBV29-1
CSARGLTDTQYF
>TRBJ1-4|-|TRBV7-2
CASSPGQPNEKLFF
>TRBJ1-2|TRBD1|TRBV30
CAWSFGQGALDGYTF
>TRBJ1-5|-|TRBV12-3/TRBV12-4
CASGTGGGQPQHF
>TRBJ1-5|TRBD1|TRBV7-8
CASSPLGQGMSNQPQHF
>TRBJ1-3|-|TRBV12-3/TRBV12-4
CASSLASGSGNTIYF
>TRBJ1-1|-|TRBV29-1
CSVEKRTTERAFF
>TRBJ2-5|-|TRBV18
CASSPGRRETQYF
>TRBJ1-1|TRBD1|TRBV3-1
CASSQTGSSAFF
>TRBJ2-7|TRBD1|TRBV19
CASTPGTGTGEYEQYF
>TRBJ2-1|-|TRBV10-3
CAISRDREQFF
>TRBJ2-2|TRBD2|TRBV7-8
CASSPGLAGNTGELFF
>TRBJ2-1|TRBD1|TRBV7-9
CASSPGTGTNEQFF
>TRBJ2-3|TRBD2|TRBV29-1
CSVEDGSSGSTDTQYF
>TRBJ1-5|TRBD1|TRBV19
CASSISTGGGNQPQHF
>TRBJ2-3|-|TRBV7-3
CASSLSPPAITDTQYF
>TRBJ2-3|TRBD2|TRBV28
CASSYGTSGGADTQYF
>TRBJ2-3|TRBD2|TRBV20-1
CSARVVAGEKVTDTQYF